This TCR beta chain was recovered during a study of cytomegalovirus exposure and HLA in healthy donors. Germline lookup yields CDR1 SGHNT and CDR2 YENEEA. The V gene end was trimmed by 4 bases and the J gene end by 8 bases; junction bases not matched to a gene: 10. This CDR3 spans 15 amino acids. PCR amplification relied on 60 Vbeta primers (plus 13 Jbeta primers). TCRdb keeps only in-frame clones here, not all; method: immunoSEQ multiplex PCR. This table holds around 80,000 clones. The chain combines TRBV11-3 with TRBJ2-1; 8 bases map to TRBD2. This TCR derives from a man aged 40-49 years in good health and CMV-seronegative. The material sequenced was PBMCs. CDR3 in amino acids: CASSSPLAGDDEQFF. CDR3 DNA: TGTGCCAGCAGCTCCCCTCTAGCGGGTGATGATGAGCAGTTCTTC.